These T cell receptor beta chains were read from a single sample in a study of blood T cell repertoires in COVID-19. TCRdb's copy holds only in-frame clones and misses some; the assay was immunoSEQ multiplex PCR. The table has 190,000 or so clones, 70% to 90% seen once. Material: peripheral blood. The origin of the receptors is a woman aged 80 or older with acute or convalescent COVID-19. Both conserved end residues are trimmed from each CDR3. Only some rows state a clone size, as once, few, many or a class for expanded clones.

TRBV24-1,TRBJ1-1,.,ATSDPGSSEAF
TRBV6-5,TRBJ2-7,.,ASSYFGGTEGLEQY
TRBV6-2/TRBV6-3,TRBJ2-3,.,ASSYLTGLAGGSRTDTQY
TRBV30,TRBJ2-3,once,AWGLAGSTDTQY
TRBV24-1,TRBJ2-5,once,ATSAGFTSGGYGETQY
TRBV27,TRBJ2-7,.,ASGFPGHRYEQY
TRBV12-1,TRBJ2-1,once,ASSGGRDRGGDEQF
TRBV6-2/TRBV6-3,TRBJ2-7,.,ASSFPPGQVHYEQY
TRBV2,TRBJ1-1,.,ASSGPGTGWDTEAF
TRBV29-1,TRBJ2-4,once,SVEASGLIEGIQY
TRBV12-3/TRBV12-4,TRBJ2-7,.,ASSLGGNKQY
TRBV7-2,TRBJ1-2,.,ASSLGGGGSLYGYT
TRBV6-5,TRBJ2-1,.,ASSQVDRYGLEQF
TRBV6-2/TRBV6-3,TRBJ2-5,.,ASSYGRGGPETQY
TRBV9,TRBJ2-7,.,ASSTRTGHSYEQY
TRBV2,TRBJ1-2,.,ASREGGGIYGYT
TRBV5-4,TRBJ2-7,.,ASSRGRDGSYEQY
TRBV6-5,TRBJ2-7,.,ASSYSNPPTGGEQY
TRBV2,TRBJ1-3,.,ASSEGGGNSGNTIY
TRBV6-1,TRBJ2-7,.,ASSERGRALEQY
TRBV6-6,TRBJ1-1,.,ASSRGSDTEAF
TRBV12-5,TRBJ1-5,once,ASGLVRGASNQPQH
TRBV5-1,TRBJ2-7,.,ASSPTTGTYEQY
TRBV7-3,TRBJ1-6,.,ASSLRQGAGSPLH
TRBV6-5,TRBJ1-1,.,ASSRHRNTEAF
TRBV5-1,TRBJ1-5,.,ASSLEGGNQPQH
TRBV6-2/TRBV6-3,TRBJ2-3,.,ASSRTGRPMNTQY
TRBV19,TRBJ1-1,.,ASRNRESSNTEAF
TRBV19,TRBJ2-1,.,ASIGQFYNEQF
TRBV7-9,TRBJ2-1,few,ASSEGQGGINEQF
TRBV2,TRBJ1-5,.,ASSQDRRGGQPQH
TRBV18,TRBJ2-3,.,ASSPRQGKGTDTQY
TRBV10-2,TRBJ1-6,.,ASSENQGSVNSPLH
TRBV4-2,TRBJ2-1,.,ASSQDLPRGSGVIDEQF
TRBV18,TRBJ2-3,.,ASSPGQAADTQY
TRBV11-2,TRBJ2-5,.,ASSWRPESQETQY
TRBV10-1,TRBJ2-2,.,ASSDPGGTGELF
TRBV9,TRBJ2-1,.,ASTTASGSNEQF
TRBV30,TRBJ2-3,once,AWSPGGVGTDTQY
TRBV29-1,TRBJ2-3,.,SGRLGGIGDTQY
TRBV9,TRBJ2-3,.,ASSVRVTFSSTDTQY
TRBV28,TRBJ1-6,.,ASRPPGHRFSGV
TRBV30,TRBJ1-4,.,AWSGGQGGEKLF
TRBV9,TRBJ1-6,.,ASSVGGVDNSPLH
TRBV10-3,TRBJ1-1,.,AIESRGLGTEAF
TRBV4-3,TRBJ2-1,.,ASSQATSGAYEQF
TRBV6-6,TRBJ2-2,.,ASSWDRGTGELF
TRBV24-1,TRBJ1-3,few,ATSTGGHSRSGNTIY